Each of the 22 T cell receptor beta chains below was sequenced from the same sample in a study of shared clonotypes between healthy human individuals. Profiling relied on immunoSEQ multiplex PCR, and the TCRdb table lists in-frame clones only, not all of them. The repertoire includes more than 400,000 clones, approximately 95% of them detected once, and less than 0.06% sits in the top ten. Sequenced: naive CD4+ T cells sorted from blood. Subset denoted: CD45RA+ positively selected. The receptors were sampled from a woman younger than 45 in good health.

The rearrangement uses TRBV11-2 and TRBJ2-1; 10 bases are shared with TRBD1. The CDR3 spans 15 residues. CDR1 is SGHAT and CDR2 is FQNNGV in the germline V gene. J was trimmed by 7 bases and V by 5 bases; bases with no gene match: 8. CDR3 bases: TGTGCCAGCAGCCAGGGACAGGGGCTGAGAAATGAGCAGTTCTTC. Translation: CASSQGQGLRNEQFF.

The chain combines TRBV27 with TRBJ2-1; D could derive from TRBD1 or TRBD2 (5 bases each). V shed 4 bases and J shed 7 bases, with 17 bases lying between them. Germline CDR1 MNHEY, CDR2 SMNVEV (reference sequence). This CDR3 has 15 residues. The CDR3 sequence: CASSWTGTDSNEQFF. The CDR3 nucleotides are TGTGCCAGCAGTTGGACCGGGACGGATTCTAATGAGCAGTTCTTC.

This chain connects TRBV25-1 to TRBJ2-1; TRBD2 agrees at 14 bases. V lost 6 bases and J lost 7; bases outside the gene matches: 2. The CDR3 contains 14 residues. In germline, CDR1 is MGHDK, CDR2 SYGVNS. The chain's CDR3 is CASRTSGRGNEQFF. Written as DNA, the CDR3 is TGTGCCAGCAGGACTAGCGGGAGGGGGAATGAGCAGTTCTTC.

CDR3 nucleotides: TGTGCCAGTAGTACGACTAGCGGGAGCAACGAGCAGTACTTC. Protein product: CASSTTSGSNEQYF. The V gene is TRBV19, the J gene TRBJ2-7, with 12 bases identical to TRBD2. The V gene's germline CDR1 is LNHDA and CDR2 SQIVND (reference sequence). CDR3 length equals 14 residues. V lost 4 bases, J lost 5 bases, and 3 bases stayed unmatched.

The rearrangement links TRBV5-1 to TRBJ2-1; 8 nucleotides agree with TRBD1. The CDR3 extends over 14 amino acids. J was trimmed by 8 bases and V by 3 bases; bases with no gene match: 7. Germline loops: CDR1 SGHRS, CDR2 YFSETQ. CDR3 residues: CASSSTGVGDEQFF. CDR3 sequence (DNA): TGCGCCAGCAGCTCGACAGGGGTGGGCGATGAGCAGTTCTTC.

The rearrangement links TRBV28 to TRBJ2-7, with D possibly being TRBD1 (5 bases). The V gene lost 3 bases and the J gene lost 6 bases, with 12 bases spanning the gap. The CDR3 totals 13 residues. In germline, CDR1 is MDHEN, CDR2 SYDVKM. CDR3 sequence reads: CASSLIGVVEQYF. CDR3 DNA: TGTGCCAGCAGTTTGATAGGGGTGGTCGAGCAGTACTTC.

V usage is TRBV28 and J usage is TRBJ2-7, with 8 positions matching TRBD1. Germline CDR1 is MDHEN and CDR2 is SYDVKM. J lost 1 base, V lost 7 bases, and 18 bases had no gene match. CDR3 length equals 18 residues. The CDR3 coding sequence is TGTGCCAGCACCCCGGCCGGGCCAGGACAGGGAAAATCCTACGAGCAGTACTTC. Translation gives CASTPAGPGQGKSYEQYF.

V and J are TRBV7-2 and TRBJ2-7, with a possible D match to TRBD2 (5 bases). Germline V gene lookup returns CDR1 SGHTA and CDR2 FQGNSA. Trimming took 0 bases from V and 1 from J, leaving 10 bases between them. The CDR3 is 15 amino acids. The CDR3 here is CASSLAASGSYEQYF. The CDR3 bases are TGTGCCAGCAGCTTAGCGGCGAGCGGTTCCTACGAGCAGTACTTC.

This chain joins TRBV6-5 and TRBJ1-2, with unresolved D. Germline V lookup: CDR1 MNHEY, CDR2 SVGAGI. V gave up 6 bases and J gave up 3 bases, with 11 bases separating them. The CDR3 is 13 residues long. The CDR3 spells CASRSEAYYGYTF. The CDR3 DNA reads TGTGCCAGCAGATCAGAGGCCTACTATGGCTACACCTTC.

The chain recombines TRBV19 with TRBJ1-1, with TRBD1 as a possible D gene (6 bases). Germline values: CDR1 LNHDA, CDR2 SQIVND (reference sequence). The CDR3 covers 15 residues. With 6 bases removed from V and 4 bases from J, the gap between germline ends came to 18 bases. The CDR3 DNA follows: TGTGCCAGTAGCAGAAACAGGGAAAGTCGCACTGAAGCTTTCTTT. Its translation: CASSRNRESRTEAFF.

This rearrangement joins TRBV7-2 to TRBJ2-1, with D uncertain. Germline V lookup: CDR1 SGHTA, CDR2 FQGNSA. This CDR3 has 14 residues. The ends were cut back, 1 base at V and 10 bases at J, with 14 bases in the middle. The CDR3 here is CASSLDFGLGEQFF. CDR3 nucleotides: TGTGCCAGCAGCTTAGATTTCGGGCTGGGCGAGCAGTTCTTC.

The chain employs TRBV28 and TRBJ1-2; D is ambiguous. Germline V gene lookup returns CDR1 MDHEN and CDR2 SYDVKM. The CDR3 length is 12 residues. The V end was cut by 7 bases, the J end by 3 bases, with 9 bases between. In DNA form, the CDR3 reads TGTGCCAGCAAAACGAGGGACTATGGCTACACCTTC. Protein sequence: CASKTRDYGYTF.

This rearrangement joins TRBV28 to TRBJ2-7; the match to TRBD2 covers 11 bases. Looked up from germline, CDR1 is MDHEN and CDR2 is SYDVKM. The V gene end was trimmed by 5 bases and the J gene end by 9 bases; junction bases not matched to a gene: 9. The CDR3 is made up of 14 amino acids. The CDR3 DNA reads as TGTGCCAGCAGTGAACATAGCGGGAGGGCCAGGCAGTACTTC. It specifies CASSEHSGRARQYF.

This clone has more than one count but fewer than ten. The DNA for the CDR3 is TGTGCCAGCAGCTTACGACTAGTCTCCGAGCAGTACTTC. It is translated as CASSLRLVSEQYF. The V and J genes are TRBV7-9 and TRBJ2-7, with TRBD2 as a possible D gene (6 bases). This CDR3 spans 13 amino acids. V lost 2 bases and J 6 bases, leaving 11 bases between the germline ends. Looked up from germline, CDR1 is SEHNR and CDR2 is FQNEAQ (reference sequence).

This clone was seen a single time. The chain is built from TRBV5-4 and TRBJ2-7; D gene uncertain. The CDR3 is made up of 13 amino acids. Germline lookup yields CDR1 SGHNT and CDR2 YYREEE (reference sequence). V lost 0 bases and J 6 bases, leaving 10 bases between the germline ends. The CDR3 spells CASSLELRFEQYF. Here the CDR3 DNA reads TGTGCCAGCAGCTTGGAGCTGCGCTTCGAGCAGTACTTC.

J is TRBJ2-7 and V is TRBV5-1; TRBD1 agrees at 11 bases. Germline assignment: CDR1 SGHRS and CDR2 YFSETQ. The J segment lost 1 base and the V segment lost 4 bases, leaving 7 bases of the junction unmatched. The CDR3 has 16 residues. The CDR3 bases are TGCGCCAGCAGCCGGGGACAGGGGGAAGTGTCCTACGAGCAGTACTTC. Its translation is CASSRGQGEVSYEQYF.

This chain joins TRBV18 and TRBJ1-5; 8 nucleotides align to TRBD1. CDR3 length equals 15 residues. J was trimmed by 6 bases and V by 5 bases; bases with no gene match: 9. From germline, CDR1 is KGHSH and CDR2 LQKENI. The CDR3 here is CASSKTGVGPQPQHF. The CDR3 region has the DNA TGTGCCAGCTCAAAGACAGGGGTGGGCCCTCAGCCCCAGCATTTT.

This clone has only one observation. The V call is TRBV7-2, the J call TRBJ2-2, with a weak D call TRBD1 (5 bases). This CDR3 spans 14 amino acids. Deletions cut 5 bases from V and 9 bases from J, with 16 bases between. CDR1 is SGHTA and CDR2 is FQGNSA in the germline V gene. CDR3 amino acids: CASSHPGPIRELFF. CDR3 nucleotide sequence: TGTGCCAGCAGCCACCCAGGGCCGATCAGGGAGCTGTTTTTT.

The genes are TRBV2 and TRBJ2-1; D gene unclear. Germline V gives CDR1 SNHLY, CDR2 FYNNEI. The CDR3 has 11 residues. V gave up 3 bases and J gave up 10 bases, with 7 bases separating them. The chain's CDR3 is CASSDRWEQFF. In DNA, the CDR3 is TGTGCCAGCAGTGATCGGTGGGAGCAGTTCTTC.

The CDR3 loop is CASSLSRDSYEQYF. DNA of the CDR3: TGTGCCAGCAGTTTATCACGGGACAGCTACGAGCAGTACTTC. The rearrangement links TRBV27 to TRBJ2-7, with 7 bases fitting TRBD1. V lost 0 bases, J lost 3 bases, and 2 bases stayed unmatched. The CDR3 has 14 residues. The germline V gene encodes CDR1 MNHEY and CDR2 SMNVEV (reference sequence).

The rearrangement links TRBV5-1 to TRBJ2-7; TRBD2 agrees at 8 bases. Germline V CDR1 and CDR2: SGHRS, YFSETQ. CDR3 length: 16 amino acids. Trimming removed 1 base from V and 5 bases from J; junction bases left unmatched: 11. As DNA, the CDR3 is TGCGCCAGCAGCTTGCTCGTAGGGGCGGGAGGTGACGAGCAGTACTTC. It is translated as CASSLLVGAGGDEQYF.

V is TRBV6-5 and J is TRBJ2-6, with D unresolved. CDR3 length: 13 amino acids. Germline CDR1 reads MNHEY; CDR2 reads SVGAGI. Trimming took 8 bases from V and 7 from J, leaving 12 bases between them. CDR3 sequence (DNA): TGTGCCAGCGGACCTATTGGTGCCAACGTCCTGACTTTC. This sequence encodes CASGPIGANVLTF.